A single sample gave rise to the 8 T cell receptor beta chains below, sequenced in a study of monozygotic twins with inflammatory bowel disease. TCRdb processed the 5' RACE reads again and assigns one entry to each CDR3 protein, with no DNA. This repertoire includes about 380,000 distinct CDR3 sequences. The sequenced sample was blood. These TCRs come from a human donor with ulcerative colitis or Crohn's disease, or a healthy co-twin of an affected twin (not recorded which).

The V gene is TRBV19, the J gene TRBJ2-3; TCRdb reports TRBD2, a call that lacks DNA to check it against. Germline V gives CDR1 LNHDA, CDR2 SQIVND (reference sequence). The CDR3 is 17 residues long. CDR3: CASSNSGTSGGADTQYF.

The genes are TRBV7-6 and TRBJ1-1. This CDR3 spans 15 amino acids. Germline assignment: CDR1 SGHVS and CDR2 FNYEAQ. The CDR3 loop reads CASSLASGFNTEAFF. The full variable domain, completed using reference TRBV7-6 and TRBJ1-1, is GAGVSQSPRYKVTKRGQDVALRCDPISGHVSLYWYRQALGQGPEFLTYFNYEAQQDKSGLPNDRFSAERPEGSISTLTIQRTEQRDSAMYRCASSLASGFNTEAFFGQGTRLTVV.

V gene TRBV13 combines with J gene TRBJ1-2. CDR3 size: 13 residues. In germline, CDR1 is PRHDT, CDR2 FYEKMQ (reference sequence). CDR3 region: CASSSLGDYGYTF.

The V and J genes are TRBV7-9 and TRBJ2-5; TCRdb lists TRBD1, though no DNA is available to test this call. CDR3 length: 13 residues. CDR1 and CDR2 (germline): SEHNR, FQNEAQ (reference sequence). The CDR3 is CASSSFPTETQYF. The full variable domain, with the rest looked up from reference TRBV7-9 and TRBJ2-5, is DTGVSQNPRHKITKRGQNVTFRCDPISEHNRLYWYRQTLGQGPEFLTYFQNEAQLEKSRLLSDRFSAERPKGSFSTLEIQRTEQGDSAMYLCASSSFPTETQYFGPGTRLLVL.

The rearrangement links TRBV7-9 to TRBJ2-1; TCRdb picks TRBD1, but there is no DNA to check that call. Germline V gene lookup returns CDR1 SEHNR and CDR2 FQNEAQ (reference sequence). The CDR3 contains 16 residues. The CDR3 loop reads CASSLALAGAYNEQFF.

This chain's CDR3 is CASSEGPDSLLYGYTF. The chain employs TRBV11-2 and TRBJ1-2. The CDR3 covers 16 residues. The germline CDR1 and CDR2 sequences are SGHAT and FQNNGV.

The CDR3 here is CASSPVAGGNNEQFF. The chain combines TRBV12-3 or TRBV12-4 with TRBJ2-1; TCRdb designates TRBD2, a call that cannot be tested without DNA. The CDR3 loop spans 15 amino acids.

The rearrangement links TRBV6-2 or TRBV6-3 to TRBJ1-5. CDR3 length equals 15 residues. CDR1 is MNHEY, CDR2 SVGEGT, per germline. CDR3 sequence reads: CASSYEGTSNQPQHF.